These T cell receptor beta chains were read from a single sample in a study of CD8 T cells in Susac syndrome. MiXCR, run by TCRdb on the immunoSEQ multiplex PCR reads, gives a single entry per CDR3 protein. This sample has approximately 57,000 distinct CDR3 sequences, with approximately 95% found just once. The sequenced material came from CD8+ T cells from PBMCs. These receptors were taken from a human donor with Susac syndrome. The CDR3 runs from the conserved cysteine through the conserved F or W. The D gene is left open where the match is weak. Clone size is shown for a subset of rows, as once, few, many or a class of expanded clone.

abundance,v_gene,d_gene,j_gene,CDR3aa,CDR3nt
.,TRBV5-6,TRBD2,TRBJ2-3,CASSLVGLAFDTQYF,TGTGCCAGCAGCTTGGTGGGACTAGCATTCGATACGCAGTATTTT
.,TRBV6-5,.,TRBJ2-7,CASSYSASGEQYF,TGTGCCAGCAGTTACTCGGCATCTGGCGAGCAGTACTTC
.,TRBV19,TRBD2,TRBJ2-7,CASSWTSGGAEEQYF,TGTGCCAGTAGTTGGACTAGCGGGGGGGCCGAAGAGCAGTACTTC
.,TRBV2,TRBD1,TRBJ1-6,CASTPGQGTSPLHF,TGTGCCAGCACTCCGGGACAGGGAACTTCACCCCTCCACTTT
.,TRBV7-7,.,TRBJ2-1,CASSLGVSSYNEQFF,TGTGCCAGCAGCCTAGGGGTGAGCTCCTACAATGAGCAGTTCTTC
.,TRBV12-3/TRBV12-4,.,TRBJ2-1,CASSFGDEQFF,TGTGCCAGCAGTTTTGGTGATGAGCAGTTCTTC
once,TRBV7-3,.,TRBJ2-2,CASSLRGSRTGELFF,TGTGCCAGCAGCTTAAGAGGCTCTCGAACCGGGGAGCTGTTTTTT
.,TRBV2,.,TRBJ2-2,CASNLGWGSTGELFF,TGTGCCAGCAATCTTGGTTGGGGGTCCACCGGGGAGCTGTTTTTT
.,TRBV28,.,TRBJ2-7,CASSLMYEQYF,TGTGCCAGCAGTTTAATGTACGAGCAGTACTTC
.,TRBV11-2,TRBD1,TRBJ2-7,CASSHPGGTLYEQYF,TGTGCCAGCAGCCACCCAGGGGGAACCCTCTACGAGCAGTACTTC
.,TRBV3-1,TRBD1,TRBJ2-7,CASSRVVLRDSPYEQYF,TGTGCCAGCAGCCGAGTCGTGCTCCGGGACAGCCCCTACGAGCAGTACTTC
.,TRBV27,.,TRBJ2-7,CASSLEGGYYEQYF,TGTGCCAGCAGTTTGGAAGGGGGATACTACGAGCAGTACTTC
.,TRBV6-5,TRBD1,TRBJ1-4,CASSAGQGPEKLFF,TGTGCCAGCAGTGCGGGACAGGGCCCCGAAAAACTGTTTTTT
.,TRBV27,TRBD2,TRBJ2-1,CASSSSGGTIYNEQFF,TGTGCCAGCAGTTCCAGCGGGGGGACTATTTACAATGAGCAGTTCTTC
once,TRBV12-3/TRBV12-4,.,TRBJ2-1,CASSFFRAENEQFF,TGTGCCAGCAGTTTTTTTCGCGCAGAGAATGAGCAGTTCTTC
.,TRBV29-1,TRBD1,TRBJ2-1,CSVVKGGLYNEQFF,TGCAGCGTTGTGAAAGGGGGCCTATACAATGAGCAGTTCTTC
.,TRBV12-3/TRBV12-4,.,TRBJ1-1,CASSYGTSEYTEAFF,TGTGCCAGCAGTTATGGGACATCCGAGTACACTGAAGCTTTCTTT
.,TRBV7-3,.,TRBJ2-7,CASSPQGGGGSYEQYF,TGTGCCAGCAGTCCCCAGGGGGGGGGAGGGAGCTACGAGCAGTACTTC
.,TRBV11-2,TRBD1,TRBJ2-7,CASSPGAGGFYEQYF,TGTGCCAGCAGCCCCGGTGCAGGGGGCTTTTACGAGCAGTACTTC
.,TRBV10-3,.,TRBJ2-2,CAISTLYVRELFF,TGTGCCATCAGTACCCTGTATGTGCGGGAGCTGTTTTTT
.,TRBV4-3,TRBD2,TRBJ2-7,CASSQTRDYAYEQYF,TGCGCCAGCAGCCAGACTCGGGACTATGCCTACGAGCAGTACTTC
.,TRBV3-1,.,TRBJ1-2,CASSQEYGGLDYGYTF,TGTGCCAGCAGCCAAGAGTATGGAGGGCTGGACTATGGCTACACCTTC
.,TRBV27,TRBD2,TRBJ2-7,CASSLRPDSGGPYEQYF,TGTGCCAGCAGTTTAAGGCCCGACAGCGGGGGGCCGTACGAGCAGTACTTC
.,TRBV5-4,TRBD2,TRBJ2-5,CASSLWGGETQYF,TGTGCCAGCAGCTTGTGGGGGGGTGAGACCCAGTACTTC
.,TRBV30,.,TRBJ2-7,CAWSVWRGDYEQYF,TGTGCCTGGAGTGTATGGCGGGGTGACTACGAGCAGTACTTC